This T cell receptor beta chain is drawn from a study of PD-1 blockade in classical Hodgkin lymphoma. Study findings and constraints: Relative to healthy donors, newly diagnosed patients reportedly had lower baseline TCR diversity, which was reported as lower still in relapsed/refractory patients.

The protocol was immunoSEQ multiplex PCR, while the TCRdb copy is restricted to in-frame clones and leaves out a portion. Here the sample spans approximately 31,000 clones, 84% being singletons. The CDR3 contains 14 residues. Trimming pared 4 bases from V and 2 bases from J, leaving 12 bases between. Germline loops: CDR1 SGHNT, CDR2 YENEEA. This clone was seen a few times. The antigen remains undetermined. Documented time point: cycle 4 day 1 (C4D1), after six to seven weeks of nivolumab. Every patient experienced relapse after autologous stem cell transplantation, and brentuximab vedotin exposure varied. Magnetic negative selection purified CD4+ T cells from thawed PBMCs.

Sequencing used CD4+ T cells from blood, obtained before the fourth cycle of nivolumab. This chain joins TRBV11-3 and TRBJ2-7; D is unresolved. The source is a human donor with classical Hodgkin lymphoma. This chain's CDR3 is CASSSSVGTYEQYF. DNA of the CDR3: TGTGCCAGCAGCTCATCGGTAGGGACCTACGAGCAGTACTTC.